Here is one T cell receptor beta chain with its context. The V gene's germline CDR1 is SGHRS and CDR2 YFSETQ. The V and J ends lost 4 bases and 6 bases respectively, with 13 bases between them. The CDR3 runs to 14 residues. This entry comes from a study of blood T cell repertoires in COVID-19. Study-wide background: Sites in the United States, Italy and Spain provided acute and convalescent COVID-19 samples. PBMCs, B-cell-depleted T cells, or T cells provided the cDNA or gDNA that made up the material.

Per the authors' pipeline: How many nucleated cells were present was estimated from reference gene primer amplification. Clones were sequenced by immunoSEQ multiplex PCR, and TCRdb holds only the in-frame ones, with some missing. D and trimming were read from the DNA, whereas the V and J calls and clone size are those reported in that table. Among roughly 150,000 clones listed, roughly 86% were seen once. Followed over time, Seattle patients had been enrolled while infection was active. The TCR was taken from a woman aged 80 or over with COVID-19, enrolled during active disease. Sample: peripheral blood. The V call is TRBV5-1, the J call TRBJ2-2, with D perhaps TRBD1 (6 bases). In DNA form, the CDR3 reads TGCGCCAGCAGCAGTCCCCCAGGGGCCGGGGAGCTGTTTTTT. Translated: CASSSPPGAGELFF.